This T cell receptor (beta chain) was captured in a study of cytomegalovirus exposure and HLA in healthy donors. Study-level results: Reported results showed that the classifier diagnosed cytomegalovirus status with high specificity and sensitivity. It was 164 TCR beta chains that were listed as cytomegalovirus-associated. A highly shared variant cluster was judged a likely technical artifact.

In the case of this clone: Antigen: not known.

Primers included in the PCR were 60 Vbeta and 13 Jbeta primers. TCRdb's table, derived via immunoSEQ multiplex PCR, lists solely in-frame clones and lacks some. The table records 210,000 or so clones, about 83% of them present only once. There are 14 residues in the CDR3. Trimming removed 1 base from V and 3 bases from J; junction bases left unmatched: 1. Per the germline V gene, CDR1 is SEHNR and CDR2 is FQNEAQ (reference sequence). This rearrangement joins TRBV7-9 to TRBJ2-3, with 7 bases matching TRBD2. This sequence originates from a human donor in good health. The material sequenced was PBMCs. The CDR3 here is CASSLGGRTDTQYF. CDR3 coding DNA: TGTGCCAGCAGCTTAGGCGGGAGAACAGATACGCAGTATTTT.